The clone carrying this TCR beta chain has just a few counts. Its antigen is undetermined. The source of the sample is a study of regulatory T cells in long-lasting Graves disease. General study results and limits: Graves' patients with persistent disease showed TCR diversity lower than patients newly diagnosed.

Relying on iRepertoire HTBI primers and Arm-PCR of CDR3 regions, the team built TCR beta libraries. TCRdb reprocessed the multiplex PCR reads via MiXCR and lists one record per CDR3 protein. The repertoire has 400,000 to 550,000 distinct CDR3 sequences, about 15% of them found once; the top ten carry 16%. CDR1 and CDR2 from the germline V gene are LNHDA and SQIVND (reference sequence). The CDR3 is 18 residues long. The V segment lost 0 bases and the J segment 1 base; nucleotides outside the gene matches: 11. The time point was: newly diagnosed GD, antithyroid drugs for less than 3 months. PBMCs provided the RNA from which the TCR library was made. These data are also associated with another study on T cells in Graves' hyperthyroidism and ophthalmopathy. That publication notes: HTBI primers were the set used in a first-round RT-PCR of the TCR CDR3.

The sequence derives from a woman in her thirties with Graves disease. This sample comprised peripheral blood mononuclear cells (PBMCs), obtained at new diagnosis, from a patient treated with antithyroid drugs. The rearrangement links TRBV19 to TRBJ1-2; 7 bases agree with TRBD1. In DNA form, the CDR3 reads TGTGCCAGTAGTATAGACCTTATCCGACAGGGTTATAACTATGGCTACACCTTC. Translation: CASSIDLIRQGYNYGYTF.